The entry below gives a single T cell receptor (beta chain) sequence along with its context. This receptor's antigen is unknown. It has no much larger one-base neighbor in the sample; base qualities were not kept. The library was made by 5' RACE. A second roughly 6 to 11 cycle PCR used a sample-barcoded 5' primer and a J-beta primer mix. A template-switch 5' adaptor carrying 12 random nucleotides introduced a unique molecular identifier onto each TCR beta cDNA molecule. Each sample yielded at least 2.5 million CDR3-containing paired-end reads. First-strand cDNA was synthesized from all RNA with the Mint cDNA synthesis kit, primed by a TRBC-specific oligonucleotide. Following uracil-DNA glycosylase treatment, all cDNA underwent a first 18-cycle PCR with the universal primers M1SS and BC2_uni_R. The original methods were these. For normalization, 1 million high-quality reads, each with a distinct molecular identifier, were randomly selected from each sample. Reads sharing molecular identifiers were discarded rather than binned into consensus sequences. MiTCR, run with a Q25 quality threshold and the strictest error-elimination algorithm, handled CDR3 identification, clonotype clustering and error correction. Lower-bound total TCR beta diversity was estimated with a nonparametric unseen species model using Euler transformation. The public reads were quality trimmed at Q25 with fastp and then assembled into clones with MiXCR by TCRdb, keeping productive beta chains. Entries that share a CDR3 protein sequence are merged under the most common genes and DNA. These V and J calls originate from TCRdb's pipeline instead of the authors' own analysis. The sample table shows fewer than 2 million distinct CDR3 sequences, and 35% to 50% are seen once. About 21% of the sample lies in the top ten.

V loses 4 bases, J loses 8 bases, and the germline ends lie 12 bases apart. Measured from the cysteine to the phenylalanine, the CDR3 is 13 residues long. This entry keeps only the CDR3 DNA: 39 bases, framed from base 1. These data belong to a study of blood T cells in healthy people across ages (dated by TCRdb to the mid-2010s). About the investigation overall: In model experiments, template switching captured about one uniquely barcoded TCR beta cDNA molecule for every two T cells. For two donors (one aged 18 to 30 and one aged 80 or older), the study analyzed two additional independent replicas of 1 million unique cDNA reads from the same blood draw. The study measured age-related changes in TCR beta repertoire diversity using deep sequencing normalized with unique cDNA molecular identifiers. Donors were grouped into four age groups: young (average about 15 years), middle-aged (approximately 41), aged (around 62) and long-lived (roughly 80). To avoid experimental bias, donors of different ages were spread randomly across the sequencing lanes. Paper-wide results and their limitations: Observed TCR beta diversity per million T cells fell roughly linearly with age, and a significant reduction was already apparent by age approximately 41. The CMV infection status of donors was not known, potentially confounding age-related changes in expanded clonotypes. Because profiling used bulk unsorted PBMCs, naive and antigen-experienced compartments could not be compared conclusively. Estimates of total diversity based on one million sequenced T cells were considered lower bounds and underestimates. A strong correlation was found between observed TCR beta diversity and the percentage of naive T cells measured by flow cytometry. Compared with the aged group, the long-lived group had more naive CD4+ T cells, fewer expanded clones and increased TCR diversity, suggesting age selection.

The roughly 39 donors, aged about 6 to 95 years, were systemically healthy Caucasian individuals from Russia. Roughly 10 milliliters of peripheral blood were collected from each donor into EDTA-treated Vacutainer tubes. Ficoll-Paque density-gradient centrifugation was used to isolate PBMCs, with at least 6 million per sample. Trizol reagent was used to extract total RNA from the PBMCs, yielding at least 6 micrograms per sample. Naive CD45RAhigh/CD27high T cell percentages were measured by flow cytometry on a PBMC aliquot from every donor. Sequencing used blood. The chain is made from TRBV12-3 or TRBV12-4 and TRBJ2-4; the D region possibly corresponds to TRBD1 (6 bases align). The sequence derives from a human donor in good health. The CDR3 region has the sequence CASSSIQGDIQYF. The nucleotides are TGTGCCAGCAGTTCGATACAGGGAGACATTCAGTACTTC.